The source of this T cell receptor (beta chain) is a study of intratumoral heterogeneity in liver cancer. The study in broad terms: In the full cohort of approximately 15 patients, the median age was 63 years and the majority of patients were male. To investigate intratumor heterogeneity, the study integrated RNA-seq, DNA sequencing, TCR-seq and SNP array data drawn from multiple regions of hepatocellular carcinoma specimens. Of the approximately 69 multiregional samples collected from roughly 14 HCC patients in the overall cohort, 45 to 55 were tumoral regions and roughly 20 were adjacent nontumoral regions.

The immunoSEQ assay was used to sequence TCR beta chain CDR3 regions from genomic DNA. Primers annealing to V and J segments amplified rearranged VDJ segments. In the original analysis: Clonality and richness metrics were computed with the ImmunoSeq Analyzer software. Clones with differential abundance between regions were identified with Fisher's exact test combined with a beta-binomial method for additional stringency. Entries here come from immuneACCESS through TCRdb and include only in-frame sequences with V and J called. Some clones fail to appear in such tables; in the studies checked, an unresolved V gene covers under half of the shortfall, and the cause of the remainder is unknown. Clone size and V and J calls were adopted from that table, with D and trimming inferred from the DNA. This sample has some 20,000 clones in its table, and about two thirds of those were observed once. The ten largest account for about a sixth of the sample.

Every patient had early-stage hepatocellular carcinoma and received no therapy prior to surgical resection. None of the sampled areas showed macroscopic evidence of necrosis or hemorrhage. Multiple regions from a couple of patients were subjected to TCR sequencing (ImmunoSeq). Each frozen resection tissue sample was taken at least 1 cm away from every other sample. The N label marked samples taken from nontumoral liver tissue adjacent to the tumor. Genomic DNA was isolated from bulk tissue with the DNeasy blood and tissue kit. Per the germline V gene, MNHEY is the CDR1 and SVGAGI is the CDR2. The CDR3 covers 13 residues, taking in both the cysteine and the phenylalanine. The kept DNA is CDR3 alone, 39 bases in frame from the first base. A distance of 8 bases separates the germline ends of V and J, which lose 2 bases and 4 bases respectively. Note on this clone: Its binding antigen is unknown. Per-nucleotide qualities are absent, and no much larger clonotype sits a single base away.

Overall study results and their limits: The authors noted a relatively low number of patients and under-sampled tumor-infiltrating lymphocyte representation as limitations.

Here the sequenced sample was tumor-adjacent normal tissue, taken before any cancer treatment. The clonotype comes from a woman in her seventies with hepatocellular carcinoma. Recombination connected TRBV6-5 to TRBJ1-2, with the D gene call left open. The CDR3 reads CASSYGSSYGYTF. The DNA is TGTGCCAGCAGTTACGGGAGTAGCTATGGCTACACCTTC.